This TCR beta chain was retrieved from a study of cytomegalovirus exposure and HLA in healthy donors. The PCR was carried out with 60 Vbeta primers and 13 Jbeta primers. The method was immunoSEQ multiplex PCR; TCRdb's version includes in-frame clones alone and lacks a portion of them. The table includes more than 90,000 clones, roughly four fifths detected once. The V and J ends lost 4 bases and 4 bases, in that order; junction bases with no gene match: 4. The germline V gene has CDR1 SGHRS and CDR2 YFSETQ. CDR3 length equals 14 residues. The sample consisted of PBMCs. V usage is TRBV5-1 and J usage is TRBJ1-1; 10 bases are shared with TRBD1. This TCR was recovered from a man aged 25-45 years in good health and CMV-seropositive. The CDR3 region has the DNA TGCGCCAGCAGCGAGGGACAGGGGTTCACTGAAGCTTTCTTT. This encodes CASSEGQGFTEAFF.